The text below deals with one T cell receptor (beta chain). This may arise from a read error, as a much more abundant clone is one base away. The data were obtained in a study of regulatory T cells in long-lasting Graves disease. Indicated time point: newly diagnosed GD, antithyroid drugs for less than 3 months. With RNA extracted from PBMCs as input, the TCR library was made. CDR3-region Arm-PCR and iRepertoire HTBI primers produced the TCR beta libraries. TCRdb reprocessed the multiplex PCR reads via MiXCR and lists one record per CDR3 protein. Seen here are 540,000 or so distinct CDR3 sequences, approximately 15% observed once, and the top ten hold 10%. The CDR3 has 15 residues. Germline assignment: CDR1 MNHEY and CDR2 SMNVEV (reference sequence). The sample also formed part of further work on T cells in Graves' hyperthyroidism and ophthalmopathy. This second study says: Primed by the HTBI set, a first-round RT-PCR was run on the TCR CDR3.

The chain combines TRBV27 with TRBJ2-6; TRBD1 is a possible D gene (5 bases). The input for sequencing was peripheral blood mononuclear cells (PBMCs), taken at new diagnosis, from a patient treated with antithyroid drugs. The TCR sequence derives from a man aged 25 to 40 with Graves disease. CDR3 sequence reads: CASSIASSGADVLTF. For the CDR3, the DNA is TGTGCCAGCTCCATCGCCAGCTCTGGGGCCGACGTCCTGACTTTC. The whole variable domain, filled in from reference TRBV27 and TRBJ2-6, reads EAQVTQNPRYLITVTGKKLTVTCSQNMNHEYMSWYRQDPGLGLRQIYYSMNVEVTDKGDVPEGYKVSRKEKRNFPLILESPSPNQTSLYFCASSIASSGADVLTFGAGSRLTVL.